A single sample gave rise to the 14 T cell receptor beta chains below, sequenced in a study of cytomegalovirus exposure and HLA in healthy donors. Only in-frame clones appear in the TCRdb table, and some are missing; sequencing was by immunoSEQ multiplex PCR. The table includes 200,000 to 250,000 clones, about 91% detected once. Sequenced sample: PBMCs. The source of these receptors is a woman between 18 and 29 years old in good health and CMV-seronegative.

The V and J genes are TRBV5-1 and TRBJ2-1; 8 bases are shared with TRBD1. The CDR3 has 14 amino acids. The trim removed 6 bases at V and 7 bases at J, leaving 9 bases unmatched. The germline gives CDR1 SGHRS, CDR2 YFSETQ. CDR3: CASKGRGLLNEQFF. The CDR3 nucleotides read TGCGCCAGCAAAGGCAGGGGGCTTCTAAATGAGCAGTTCTTC.

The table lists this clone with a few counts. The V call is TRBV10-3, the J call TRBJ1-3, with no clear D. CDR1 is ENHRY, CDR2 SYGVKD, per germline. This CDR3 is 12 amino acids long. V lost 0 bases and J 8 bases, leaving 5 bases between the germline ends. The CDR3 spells CAISESRDTIYF. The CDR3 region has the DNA TGTGCCATCAGTGAGTCGAGGGACACCATATATTTT.

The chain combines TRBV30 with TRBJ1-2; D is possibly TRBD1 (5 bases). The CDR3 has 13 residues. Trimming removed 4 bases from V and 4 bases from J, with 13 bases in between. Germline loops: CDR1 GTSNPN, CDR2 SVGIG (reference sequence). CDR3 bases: TGTGCCTGGATATCCAGGGCACCCTATGGCTACACCTTC. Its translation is CAWISRAPYGYTF.

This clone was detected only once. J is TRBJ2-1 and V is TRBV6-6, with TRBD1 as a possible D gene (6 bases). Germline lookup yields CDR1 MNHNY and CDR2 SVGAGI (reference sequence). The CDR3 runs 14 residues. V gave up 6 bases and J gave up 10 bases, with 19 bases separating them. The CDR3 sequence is CASRLTYRAGEQFF. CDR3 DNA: TGTGCCAGCAGACTTACTTACAGGGCTGGGGAGCAGTTCTTC.

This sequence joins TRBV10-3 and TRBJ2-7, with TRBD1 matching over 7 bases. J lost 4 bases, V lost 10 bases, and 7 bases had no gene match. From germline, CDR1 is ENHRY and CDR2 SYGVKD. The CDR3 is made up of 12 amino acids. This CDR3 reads CASQGQLYEQYF. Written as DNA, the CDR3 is TGTGCCAGCCAGGGACAGCTTTACGAGCAGTACTTC.

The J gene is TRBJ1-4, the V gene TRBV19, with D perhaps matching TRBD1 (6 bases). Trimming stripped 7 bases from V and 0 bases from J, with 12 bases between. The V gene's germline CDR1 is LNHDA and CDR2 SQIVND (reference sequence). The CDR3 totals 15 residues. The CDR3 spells CASKGGAATNEKLFF. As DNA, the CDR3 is TGTGCCAGTAAGGGGGGGGCCGCAACTAATGAAAAACTGTTTTTT.

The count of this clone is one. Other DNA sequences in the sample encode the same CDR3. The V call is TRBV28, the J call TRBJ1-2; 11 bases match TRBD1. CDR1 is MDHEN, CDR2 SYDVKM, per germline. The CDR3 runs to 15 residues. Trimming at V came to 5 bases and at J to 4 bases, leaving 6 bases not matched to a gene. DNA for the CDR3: TGTGCCAGCAGTCCGGGACAGGGGGTCTCCTATGGCTACACCTTC. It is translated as CASSPGQGVSYGYTF.

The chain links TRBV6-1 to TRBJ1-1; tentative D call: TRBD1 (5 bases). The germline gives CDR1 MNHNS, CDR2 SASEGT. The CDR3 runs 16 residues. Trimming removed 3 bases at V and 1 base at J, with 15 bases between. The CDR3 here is CASSDLAWGENTEAFF. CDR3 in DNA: TGTGCCAGCAGTGACCTAGCCTGGGGGGAGAACACTGAAGCTTTCTTT.

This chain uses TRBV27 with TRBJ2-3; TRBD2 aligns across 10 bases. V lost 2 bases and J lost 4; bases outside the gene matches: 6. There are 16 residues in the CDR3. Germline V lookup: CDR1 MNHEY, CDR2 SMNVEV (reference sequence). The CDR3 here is CASSLVAGGGPDTQYF. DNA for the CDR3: TGTGCCAGCAGTTTAGTAGCGGGAGGTGGGCCAGATACGCAGTATTTT.

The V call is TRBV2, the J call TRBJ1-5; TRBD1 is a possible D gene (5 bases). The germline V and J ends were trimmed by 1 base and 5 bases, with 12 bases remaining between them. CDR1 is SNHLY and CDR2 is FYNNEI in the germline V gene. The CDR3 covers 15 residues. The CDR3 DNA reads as TGTGCCAGCAGTGAAGATCAGGGAGGTCATCAGCCCCAGCATTTT. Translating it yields CASSEDQGGHQPQHF. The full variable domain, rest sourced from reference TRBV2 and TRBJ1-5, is EPEVTQTPSHQVTQMGQEVILRCVPISNHLYFYWYRQILGQKVEFLVSFYNNEISEKSEIFDDQFSVERPDGSNFTLKIRSTKLEDSAMYFCASSEDQGGHQPQHFGDGTRLSIL.

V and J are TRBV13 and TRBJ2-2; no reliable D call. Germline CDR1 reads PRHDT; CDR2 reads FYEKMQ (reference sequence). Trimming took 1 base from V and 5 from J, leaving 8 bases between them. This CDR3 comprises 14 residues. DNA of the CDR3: TGTGCCAGCAGCTTAGTCCGGCGGACCGGGGAGCTGTTTTTT. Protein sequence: CASSLVRRTGELFF.

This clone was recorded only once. CDR3 sequence reads: CASSIGTDYGYTF. CDR3 nucleotides: TGTGCCAGCAGCATCGGGACAGACTATGGCTACACCTTC. The chain couples TRBV9 to TRBJ1-2; TRBD1 matches at 7 bases. The V segment lost 4 bases and the J segment 3 bases; nucleotides outside the gene matches: 3. Per germline, CDR1 SGDLS and CDR2 YYNGEE. This CDR3 region has 13 residues. Filled out from reference TRBV9 and TRBJ1-2, the complete variable domain reads DSGVTQTPKHLITATGQRVTLRCSPRSGDLSVYWYQQSLDQGLQFLIQYYNGEERAKGNILERFSAQQFPDLHSELNLSSLELGDSALYFCASSIGTDYGYTFGSGTRLTVV.

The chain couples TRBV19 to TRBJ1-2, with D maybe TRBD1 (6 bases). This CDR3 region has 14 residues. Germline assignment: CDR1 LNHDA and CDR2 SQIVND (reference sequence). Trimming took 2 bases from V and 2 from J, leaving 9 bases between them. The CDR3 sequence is CASSITGSNYGYTF. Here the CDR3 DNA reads TGTGCCAGTAGTATAACAGGGTCCAACTATGGCTACACCTTC.

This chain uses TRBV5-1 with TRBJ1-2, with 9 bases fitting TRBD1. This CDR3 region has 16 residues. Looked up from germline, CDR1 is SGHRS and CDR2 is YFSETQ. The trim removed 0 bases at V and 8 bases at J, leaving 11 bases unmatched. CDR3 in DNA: TGCGCCAGCAGCTTGGCCGGGGACAGGGAAGATGGAGGCTACACCTTC. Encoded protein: CASSLAGDREDGGYTF. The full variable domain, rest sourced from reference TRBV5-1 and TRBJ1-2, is KAGVTQTPRYLIKTRGQQVTLSCSPISGHRSVSWYQQTPGQGLQFLFEYFSETQRNKGNFPGRFSGRQFSNSRSEMNVSTLELGDSALYLCASSLAGDREDGGYTFGSGTRLTVV.